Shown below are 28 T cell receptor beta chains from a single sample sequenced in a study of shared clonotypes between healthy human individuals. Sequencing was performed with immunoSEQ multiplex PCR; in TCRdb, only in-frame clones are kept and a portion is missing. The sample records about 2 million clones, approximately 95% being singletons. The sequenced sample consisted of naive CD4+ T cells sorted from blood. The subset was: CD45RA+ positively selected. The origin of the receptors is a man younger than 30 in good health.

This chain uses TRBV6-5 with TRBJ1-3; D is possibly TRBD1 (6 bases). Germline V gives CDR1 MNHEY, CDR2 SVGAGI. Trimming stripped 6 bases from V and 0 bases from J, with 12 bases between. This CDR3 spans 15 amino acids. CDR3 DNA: TGTGCCAGCAGCTTTGACAGGAGCTCTGGAAACACCATATATTTT. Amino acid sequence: CASSFDRSSGNTIYF.

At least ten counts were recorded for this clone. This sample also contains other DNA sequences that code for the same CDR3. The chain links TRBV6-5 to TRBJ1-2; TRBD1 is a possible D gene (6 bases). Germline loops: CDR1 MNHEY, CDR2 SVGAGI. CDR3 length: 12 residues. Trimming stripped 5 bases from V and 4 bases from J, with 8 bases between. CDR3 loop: CASSQGPYGYTF. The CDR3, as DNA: TGTGCCAGCAGTCAGGGGCCCTATGGCTACACCTTC.

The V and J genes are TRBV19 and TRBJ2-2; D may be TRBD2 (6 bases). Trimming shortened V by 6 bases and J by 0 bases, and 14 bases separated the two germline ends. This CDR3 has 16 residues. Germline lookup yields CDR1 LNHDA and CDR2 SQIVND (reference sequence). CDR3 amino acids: CASRAEGLPNTGELFF. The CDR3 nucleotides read TGTGCCAGTAGGGCCGAGGGACTTCCGAACACCGGGGAGCTGTTTTTT.

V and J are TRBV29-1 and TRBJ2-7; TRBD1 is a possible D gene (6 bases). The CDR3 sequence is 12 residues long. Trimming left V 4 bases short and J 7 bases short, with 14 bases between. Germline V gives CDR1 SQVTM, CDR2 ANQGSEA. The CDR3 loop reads CSVGDIQGEQYF. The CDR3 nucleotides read TGCAGCGTTGGGGACATACAAGGGGAGCAGTACTTC.

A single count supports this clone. DNA for the CDR3: TGCAGCGTCGGGACAGGTGTCTCCTACGAGCAGTACTTC. Amino acids: CSVGTGVSYEQYF. The chain uses TRBV29-1 and TRBJ2-7; 8 bases agree with TRBD1. Looked up from germline, CDR1 is SQVTM and CDR2 is ANQGSEA. The V and J ends lost 6 bases and 0 bases, in that order; junction bases with no gene match: 4. CDR3 length: 13 residues.

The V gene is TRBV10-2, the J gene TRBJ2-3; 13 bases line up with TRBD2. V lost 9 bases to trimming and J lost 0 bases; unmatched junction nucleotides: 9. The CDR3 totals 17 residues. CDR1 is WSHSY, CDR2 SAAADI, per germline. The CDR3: CASTGGLAGASTDTQYF. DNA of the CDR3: TGCGCCAGTACCGGAGGACTAGCGGGAGCTAGCACAGATACGCAGTATTTT.

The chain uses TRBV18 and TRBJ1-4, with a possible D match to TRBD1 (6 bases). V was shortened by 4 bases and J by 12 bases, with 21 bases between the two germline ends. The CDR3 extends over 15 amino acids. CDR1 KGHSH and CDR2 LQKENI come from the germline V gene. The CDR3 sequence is CASSRNTGQSRELFF. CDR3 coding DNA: TGTGCCAGCTCACGCAATACCGGACAGTCCAGGGAACTGTTTTTT.

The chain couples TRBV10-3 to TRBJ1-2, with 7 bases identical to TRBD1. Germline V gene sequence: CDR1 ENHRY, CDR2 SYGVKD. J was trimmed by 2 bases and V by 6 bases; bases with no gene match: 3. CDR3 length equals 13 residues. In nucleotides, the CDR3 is TGTGCCATCAGGGTACAGGGGAACTATGGCTACACCTTC. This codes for CAIRVQGNYGYTF.

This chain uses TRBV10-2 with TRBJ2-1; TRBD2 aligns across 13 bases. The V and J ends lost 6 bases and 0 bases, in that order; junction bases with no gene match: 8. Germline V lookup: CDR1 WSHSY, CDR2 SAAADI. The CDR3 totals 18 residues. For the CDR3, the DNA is TGCGCCAGCAGGGGACTAGCGGGACCAAGAAGCTCCTACAATGAGCAGTTCTTC. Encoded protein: CASRGLAGPRSSYNEQFF.

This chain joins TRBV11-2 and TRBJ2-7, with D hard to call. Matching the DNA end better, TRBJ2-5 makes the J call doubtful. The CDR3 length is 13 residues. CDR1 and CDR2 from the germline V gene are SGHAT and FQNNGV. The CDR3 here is CASSLAEQETQYF. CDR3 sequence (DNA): TGTGCCAGCAGCTTAGCCGAGCAAGAGACCCAGTACTTC.

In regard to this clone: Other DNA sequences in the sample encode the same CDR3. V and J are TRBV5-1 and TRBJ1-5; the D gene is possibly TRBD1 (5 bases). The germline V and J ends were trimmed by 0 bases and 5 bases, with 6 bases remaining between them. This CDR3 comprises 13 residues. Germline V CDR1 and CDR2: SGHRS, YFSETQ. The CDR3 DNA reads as TGCGCCAGCAGCTTGGGAGGGGATCAGCCCCAGCATTTT. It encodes CASSLGGDQPQHF.

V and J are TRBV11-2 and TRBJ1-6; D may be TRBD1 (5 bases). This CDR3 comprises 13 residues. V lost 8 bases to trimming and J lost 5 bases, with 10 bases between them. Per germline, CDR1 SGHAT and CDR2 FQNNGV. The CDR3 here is CASGTFDNSPLHF. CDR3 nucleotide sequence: TGTGCCAGCGGGACCTTTGATAATTCACCCCTCCACTTT.

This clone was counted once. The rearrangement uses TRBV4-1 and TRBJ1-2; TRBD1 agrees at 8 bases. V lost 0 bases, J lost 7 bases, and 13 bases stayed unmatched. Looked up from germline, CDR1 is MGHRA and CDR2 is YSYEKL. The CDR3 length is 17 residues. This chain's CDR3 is CASSQDILDPGGLGYTF. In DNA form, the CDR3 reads TGCGCCAGCAGCCAAGACATCCTCGATCCAGGGGGCCTTGGCTACACCTTC.

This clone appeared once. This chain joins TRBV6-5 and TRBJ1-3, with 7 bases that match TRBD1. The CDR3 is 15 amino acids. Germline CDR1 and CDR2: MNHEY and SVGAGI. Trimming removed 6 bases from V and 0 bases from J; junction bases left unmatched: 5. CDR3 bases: TGTGCCAGCAGCCCGGACAGGAGCTCTGGAAACACCATATATTTT. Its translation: CASSPDRSSGNTIYF.

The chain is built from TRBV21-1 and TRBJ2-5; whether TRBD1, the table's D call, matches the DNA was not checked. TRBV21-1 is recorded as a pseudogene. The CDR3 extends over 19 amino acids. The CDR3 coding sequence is TGTGCCAGCAGCAATACTGTCGATTTGGACAGGACCTACCAAGAGACCCAGTACTTC. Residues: CASSNTVDLDRTYQETQYF.

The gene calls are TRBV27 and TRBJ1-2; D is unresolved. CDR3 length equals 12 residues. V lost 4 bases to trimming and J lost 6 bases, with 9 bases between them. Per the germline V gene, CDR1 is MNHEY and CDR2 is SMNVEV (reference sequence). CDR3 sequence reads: CASSSRSDGYTF. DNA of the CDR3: TGTGCCAGCAGTTCCCGGTCGGATGGCTACACCTTC.

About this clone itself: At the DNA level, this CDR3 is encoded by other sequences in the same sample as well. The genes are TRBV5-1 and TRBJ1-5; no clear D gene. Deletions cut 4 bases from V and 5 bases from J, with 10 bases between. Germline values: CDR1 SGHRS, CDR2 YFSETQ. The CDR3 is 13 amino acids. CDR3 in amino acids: CASSHDRDQPQHF. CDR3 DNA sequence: TGCGCCAGCAGCCATGATCGGGATCAGCCCCAGCATTTT.

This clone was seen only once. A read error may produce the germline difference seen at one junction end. As DNA, the CDR3 is TGCAGTGCTTTTTGGACAGGCTACTTC. Translated, it gives CSAFWTGYF. The V and J genes are TRBV20-1 and TRBJ1-2; 7 bases are a match to TRBD1. Germline V gene data show CDR1 as DFQATT and CDR2 as SNEGSKA (reference sequence). CDR3 length: 9 residues.

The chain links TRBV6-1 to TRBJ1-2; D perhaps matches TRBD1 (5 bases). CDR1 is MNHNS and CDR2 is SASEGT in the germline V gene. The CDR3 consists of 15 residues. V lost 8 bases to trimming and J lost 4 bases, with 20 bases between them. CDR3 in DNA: TGTGCCAGCGGCGGGATAGGGGCGGGAATCTATGGCTACACCTTC. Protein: CASGGIGAGIYGYTF.

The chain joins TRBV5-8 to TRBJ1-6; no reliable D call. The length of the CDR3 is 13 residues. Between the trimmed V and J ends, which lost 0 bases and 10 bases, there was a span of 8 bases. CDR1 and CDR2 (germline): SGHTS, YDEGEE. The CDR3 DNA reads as TGTGCCAGCAGCTTGGAACCACCGTCACCCCTCCACTTT. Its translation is CASSLEPPSPLHF.

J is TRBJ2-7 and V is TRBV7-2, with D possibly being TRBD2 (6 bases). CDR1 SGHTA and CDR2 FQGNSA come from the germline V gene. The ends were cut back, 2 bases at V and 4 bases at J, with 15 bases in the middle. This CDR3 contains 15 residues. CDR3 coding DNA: TGTGCCAGCAGCTTATCGGGAGCGCTGACTTACGAGCAGTACTTC. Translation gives CASSLSGALTYEQYF. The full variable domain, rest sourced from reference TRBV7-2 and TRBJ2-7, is GAGVSQSPSNKVTEKGKDVELRCDPISGHTALYWYRQSLGQGLEFLIYFQGNSAPDKSGLPSDRFSAERTGGSVSTLTIQRTQQEDSAVYLCASSLSGALTYEQYFGPGTRLTVT.

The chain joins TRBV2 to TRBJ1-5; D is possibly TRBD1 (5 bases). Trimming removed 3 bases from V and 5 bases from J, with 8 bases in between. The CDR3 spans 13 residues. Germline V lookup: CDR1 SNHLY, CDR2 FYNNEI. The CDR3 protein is CASSEGHYQPQHF. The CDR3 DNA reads TGTGCCAGCAGTGAGGGGCACTATCAGCCCCAGCATTTT.

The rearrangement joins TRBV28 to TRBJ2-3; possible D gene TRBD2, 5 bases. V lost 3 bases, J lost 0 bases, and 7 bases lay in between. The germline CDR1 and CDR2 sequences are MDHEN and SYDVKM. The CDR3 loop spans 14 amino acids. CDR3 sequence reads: CASSFGDSTDTQYF. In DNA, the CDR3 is TGTGCCAGCAGTTTCGGGGATAGCACAGATACGCAGTATTTT.

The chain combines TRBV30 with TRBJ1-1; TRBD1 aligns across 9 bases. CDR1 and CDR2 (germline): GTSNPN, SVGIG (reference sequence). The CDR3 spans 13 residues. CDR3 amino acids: CAKRQGVNTEAFF. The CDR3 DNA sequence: TGTGCAAAGCGACAGGGGGTAAACACTGAAGCTTTCTTT.

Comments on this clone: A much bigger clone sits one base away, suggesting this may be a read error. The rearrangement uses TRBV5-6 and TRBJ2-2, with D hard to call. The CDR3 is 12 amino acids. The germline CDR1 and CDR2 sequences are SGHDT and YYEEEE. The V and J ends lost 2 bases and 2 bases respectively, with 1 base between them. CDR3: CASSFNTGELFF. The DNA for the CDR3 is TGTGCCAGCAGCTTTAACACCGGGGAGCTGTTTTTT.

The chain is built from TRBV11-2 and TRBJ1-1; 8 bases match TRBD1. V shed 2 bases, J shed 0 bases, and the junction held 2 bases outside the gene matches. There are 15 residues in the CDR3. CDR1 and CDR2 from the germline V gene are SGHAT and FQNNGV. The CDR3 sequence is CASSLHRGMNTEAFF. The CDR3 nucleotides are TGTGCCAGCAGCTTACACAGGGGGATGAACACTGAAGCTTTCTTT.

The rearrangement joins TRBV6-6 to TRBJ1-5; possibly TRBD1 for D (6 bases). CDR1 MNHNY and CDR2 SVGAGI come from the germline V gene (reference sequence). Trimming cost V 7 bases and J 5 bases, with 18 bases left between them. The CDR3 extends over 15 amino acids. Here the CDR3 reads CASTLRPEGDQPQHF. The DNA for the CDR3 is TGTGCCAGCACCTTAAGACCCGAGGGGGATCAGCCCCAGCATTTT.

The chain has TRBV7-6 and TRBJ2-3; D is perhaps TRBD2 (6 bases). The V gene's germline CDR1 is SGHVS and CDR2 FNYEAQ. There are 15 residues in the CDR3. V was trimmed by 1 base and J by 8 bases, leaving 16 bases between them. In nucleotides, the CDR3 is TGTGCCAGCAGCTTAGGGGACTCCGAAGTGGGTACGCAGTATTTT. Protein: CASSLGDSEVGTQYF.